This T cell receptor beta chain is drawn from a study of regulatory T cells in long-lasting Graves disease. The time point is: newly diagnosed GD, antithyroid drugs for less than 3 months. TCR sequences were obtained from RNA taken from PBMCs. Between the trimmed V and J ends, which lost 3 bases and 3 bases, there was a span of 12 bases. The CDR3 sequence is 15 residues long. Germline V CDR1 and CDR2: PRHDT, FYEKMQ (reference sequence). The TCR beta library used iRepertoire HTBI primers with Arm-PCR amplification of CDR3. Via MiXCR, TCRdb re-called the multiplex PCR reads, giving one row per CDR3 protein. The sample shows 530,000 or so distinct CDR3 sequences, roughly 14% of them seen only once. The same sample was also used in a study of T cells in Graves' hyperthyroidism and ophthalmopathy.

The origin of this receptor is a man younger than 45 with Graves disease. The V call is TRBV13, the J call TRBJ1-3; maybe TRBD1 (5 bases). Material: peripheral blood mononuclear cells (PBMCs), obtained at new diagnosis, from a patient treated with antithyroid drugs. CDR3 amino acids: CASSFLRTFGNTIYF. The CDR3 DNA sequence: TGTGCCAGCAGCTTCTTACGGACATTTGGAAACACCATATATTTT.